Given below is one TCR beta chain in context. The target antigen is unknown. PCR amplification relied on 60 Vbeta primers (plus 13 Jbeta primers). Assay: immunoSEQ multiplex PCR; the TCRdb copy retains only in-frame clones and omits some. The sample includes some 190,000 clones, about 85% of them seen just once. These data come from a study of cytomegalovirus exposure and HLA in healthy donors. Unrecorded immune exposure was likely among donors, who were nominally healthy when sampled. Regarding the study as a whole: HLA alleles were associated with around 17,000 TCR beta sequences in a later analysis at 0.05 false discovery rate. By HLA locus, TCR association rates varied in a later analysis, with DRB1 showing the most and HLA-C the fewest. When analyzed later, a missense DCLRE1C variant was found to be linked to TCR beta V- and J-gene trimming.

This CDR3 comprises 17 residues. The germline CDR1 and CDR2 sequences are ENHRY and SYGVKD. V dropped 6 bases and J dropped 3; count of bases not matched to a gene: 10. The clonotype comes from a boy between 2 and 10 years old in good health and CMV-seronegative. The sample consisted of PBMCs. The gene calls are TRBV10-3 and TRBJ2-3; 12 bases match TRBD2. The CDR3 region has the DNA TGTGCCATCAGAAGGGGCCTAGCGGGGGGGTTGACAGATACGCAGTATTTT. This encodes CAIRRGLAGGLTDTQYF.